Shown below are 14 T cell receptor beta chains from a single sample sequenced in a study of T cells of healthy individuals. Using its own MiXCR run on the 5' RACE reads, TCRdb lists one record per CDR3 protein. This sample has approximately 89,000 distinct CDR3 sequences; more than 4.5% occur once, and the top ten carry around 7.6%. These receptors were collected from a female donor in good health.

This clonotype came up many times. The CDR3 coding sequence is TGTGCCAGCAGTGAATATCGGGGCTACGAGCAGTACTTC. Translation: CASSEYRGYEQYF. This rearrangement joins TRBV25-1 to TRBJ2-7; D might be TRBD2 (5 bases). Trimming took 0 bases from V and 3 from J, leaving 6 bases between them. This CDR3 spans 13 amino acids. From germline, CDR1 is MGHDK and CDR2 SYGVNS.

The chain uses TRBV7-9 and TRBJ2-2; D remains ambiguous. CDR3 length: 12 amino acids. V was trimmed by 1 base and J by 8 bases, leaving 5 bases between them. Germline CDR1 and CDR2: SEHNR and FQNEAQ (reference sequence). Here the CDR3 DNA reads TGTGCCAGCAGCTTAGAGGTGGGGGAGCTGTTTTTT. Translation: CASSLEVGELFF.

This clonotype was seen more than once but under ten times. This chain uses TRBV5-5 with TRBJ1-5; unclear D gene. Germline assignment: CDR1 SGHKS and CDR2 YYEKEE (reference sequence). Trimming stripped 4 bases from V and 6 bases from J, with 14 bases between. The CDR3 is 14 residues long. CDR3 bases: TGTGCCAGCAGCCCAGCCTCGATGGGTCAGCCCCAGCATTTT. Encoded protein: CASSPASMGQPQHF. Complete variable domain (other parts from reference TRBV5-5 and TRBJ1-5): DAGVTQSPTHLIKTRGQQVTLRCSPISGHKSVSWYQQVLGQGPQFIFQYYEKEERGRGNFPDRFSARQFPNYSSELNVNALLLGDSALYLCASSPASMGQPQHFGDGTRLSIL.

This clonotype was counted ten times or more. The chain couples TRBV29-1 to TRBJ2-1; a weak D match, TRBD1 (6 bases). Germline V gene sequence: CDR1 SQVTM, CDR2 ANQGSEA. This CDR3 is 14 amino acids long. V dropped 7 bases and J dropped 1 base, with 14 bases sitting between them. CDR3 DNA: TGCAGCGCGCCCAGGACAGCTTCCTACAATGAGCAGTTCTTC. It yields the protein CSAPRTASYNEQFF.

This clonotype appeared many times. This sequence joins TRBV28 and TRBJ2-7; 9 positions agree with TRBD1. This CDR3 is 13 amino acids long. V lost 6 bases, J lost 4 bases, and 4 bases stayed unmatched. Germline CDR1 MDHEN, CDR2 SYDVKM. The CDR3 nucleotides read TGTGCCAGCAGAGCACAGGGGGCTTACGAGCAGTACTTC. It codes for CASRAQGAYEQYF.

This clonotype turned up a few times. This rearrangement joins TRBV24-1 to TRBJ1-1, with TRBD1 identical over 7 bases. From germline, CDR1 is KGHDR and CDR2 SFDVKD. The CDR3 sequence is 13 residues long. After removal of 7 bases from V and 7 bases from J, the junction contained 8 bases not matched to a gene. The CDR3 DNA reads as TGTGCCACCAGGCAGGGGGTTTGGGGTGAAGCTTTCTTT. It yields the protein CATRQGVWGEAFF.

A few counts support this clonotype. This chain links TRBV12-3 or TRBV12-4 with TRBJ1-2, with D perhaps matching TRBD1 (6 bases). The CDR3 has 14 residues. Trimming took off 6 bases at V and 3 bases at J, with 14 bases between the two ends. The chain's CDR3 is CASRSTGWDYGYTF. CDR3 in DNA: TGTGCCAGCAGGTCTACAGGGTGGGACTATGGCTACACCTTC.

There are many counts of this clonotype. The chain uses TRBV29-1 and TRBJ2-7; TRBD1 or TRBD2 may be the D gene (5 bases each). This CDR3 is 11 amino acids long. Germline CDR1 and CDR2: SQVTM and ANQGSEA. Trimming took off 6 bases at V and 7 bases at J, with 13 bases between the two ends. The CDR3 reads CSVKRGDEQYF. CDR3 coding DNA: TGCAGCGTGAAAAGAGGGGATGAGCAGTACTTC.

The chain employs TRBV5-1 and TRBJ1-6, with 7 bases aligning to TRBD1. The junction had 1 base not matched to a gene; V was cut back by 2 bases and J by 5 bases. The CDR3 has 14 residues. The germline V gene encodes CDR1 SGHRS and CDR2 YFSETQ. In DNA form, the CDR3 reads TGCGCCAGCAGCTTTACAGGGGATAATTCACCCCTCCACTTT. Its translation is CASSFTGDNSPLHF.

This clonotype turned up a few times. The chain recombines TRBV4-3 with TRBJ2-7; TRBD2 is a possible D gene (5 bases). The CDR3 totals 16 residues. Germline loops: CDR1 LGHNA, CDR2 YSLEER. The V gene lost 0 bases and the J gene lost 1 base, with 13 bases spanning the gap. The CDR3 DNA follows: TGCGCCAGCAGCCAAGACCAGGCGGGCCGGTCCTACGAGCAGTACTTC. Amino acids: CASSQDQAGRSYEQYF.

There are many counts of this clonotype. The chain uses TRBV20-1 and TRBJ2-5, with 7 bases lining up with TRBD1. Per the germline V gene, CDR1 is DFQATT and CDR2 is SNEGSKA (reference sequence). The CDR3 runs 12 residues. V shed 6 bases and J 4 bases; nucleotides not matched to a gene: 5. DNA for the CDR3: TGCAGTGCCAAAGACAGGGTAGAGACCCAGTACTTC. Translating gives CSAKDRVETQYF.

This clonotype came up many times. The chain uses TRBV30 and TRBJ1-1; D is unresolved. The V and J ends lost 2 bases and 1 base respectively, with 11 bases between them. The CDR3 runs to 14 residues. Germline assignment: CDR1 GTSNPN and CDR2 SVGIG (reference sequence). The CDR3 protein is CAWSPLTPNTEAFF. In DNA form, the CDR3 reads TGTGCCTGGAGTCCCCTTACTCCGAACACTGAAGCTTTCTTT.

The chain combines TRBV2 with TRBJ2-3, with D possibly being TRBD2 (5 bases). The length of the CDR3 is 12 residues. V was clipped by 4 bases and J by 14 bases, with 16 bases between them. Germline V lookup: CDR1 SNHLY, CDR2 FYNNEI. CDR3 DNA sequence: TGTGCCAGCAGTGTCCGGGGTGATGTTTGGTATTTT. The encoded protein is CASSVRGDVWYF.

This clonotype was found many times. The rearrangement uses TRBV20-1 and TRBJ2-3; 7 bases align to TRBD2. The J segment lost 5 bases and the V segment lost 3 bases, leaving 8 bases of the junction unmatched. CDR1 is DFQATT, CDR2 SNEGSKA, per germline (reference sequence). CDR3 length: 14 amino acids. CDR3 protein: CSASDAGAVDTQYF. For the CDR3, the DNA is TGCAGTGCTAGTGACGCGGGAGCCGTAGATACGCAGTATTTT.